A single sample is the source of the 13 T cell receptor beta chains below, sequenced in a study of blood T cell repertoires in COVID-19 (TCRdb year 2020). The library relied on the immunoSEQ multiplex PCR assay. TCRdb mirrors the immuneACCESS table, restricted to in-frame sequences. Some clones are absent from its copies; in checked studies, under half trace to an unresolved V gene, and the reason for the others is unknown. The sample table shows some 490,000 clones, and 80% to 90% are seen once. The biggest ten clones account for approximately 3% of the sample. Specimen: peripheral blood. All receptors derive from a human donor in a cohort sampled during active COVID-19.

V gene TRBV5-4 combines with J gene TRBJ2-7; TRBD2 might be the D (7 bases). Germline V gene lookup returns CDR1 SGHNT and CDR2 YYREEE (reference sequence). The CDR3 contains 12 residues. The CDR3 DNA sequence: TGTGCCAGCAGCCCAGCTCGCGGGGGCTCCGGTGTC. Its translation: CASSPARGGSGV.

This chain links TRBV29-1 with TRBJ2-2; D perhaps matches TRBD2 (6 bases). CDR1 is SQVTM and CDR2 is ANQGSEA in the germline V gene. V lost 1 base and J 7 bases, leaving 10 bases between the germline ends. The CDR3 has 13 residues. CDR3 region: CSVEVASDGELFF. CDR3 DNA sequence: TGCAGCGTTGAAGTCGCTAGCGACGGGGAGCTGTTTTTT.

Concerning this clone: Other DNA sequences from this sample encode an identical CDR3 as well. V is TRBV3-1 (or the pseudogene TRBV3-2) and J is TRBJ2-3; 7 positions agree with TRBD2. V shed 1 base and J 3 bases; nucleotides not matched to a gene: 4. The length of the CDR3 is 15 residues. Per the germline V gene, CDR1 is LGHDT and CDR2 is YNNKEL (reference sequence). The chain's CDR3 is CASSQASGRTDTQYF. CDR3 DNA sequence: TGTGCCAGCAGCCAAGCTAGCGGAAGAACAGATACGCAGTATTTT.

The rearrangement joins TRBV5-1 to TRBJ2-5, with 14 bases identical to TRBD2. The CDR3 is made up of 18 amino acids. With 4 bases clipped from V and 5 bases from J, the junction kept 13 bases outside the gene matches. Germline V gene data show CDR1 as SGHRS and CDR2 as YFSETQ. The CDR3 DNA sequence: TGCGCCAGCAGCCCAGGGACTAGCGGGAGCGGGGCCAGGGAGACCCAGTACTTC. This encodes CASSPGTSGSGARETQYF.

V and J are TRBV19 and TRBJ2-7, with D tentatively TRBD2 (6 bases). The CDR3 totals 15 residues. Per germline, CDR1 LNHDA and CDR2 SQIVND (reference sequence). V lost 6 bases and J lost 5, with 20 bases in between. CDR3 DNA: TGTGCCAGTAGATCTCTATACGGGGGACTGAACGAGCAGTACTTC. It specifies CASRSLYGGLNEQYF.

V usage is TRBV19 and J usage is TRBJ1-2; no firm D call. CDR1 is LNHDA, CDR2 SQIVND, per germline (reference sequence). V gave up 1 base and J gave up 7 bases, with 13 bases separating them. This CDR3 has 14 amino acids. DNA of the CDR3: TGTGCCAGTAGTATAGGGTCGTACGGTGGTGGCTACACCTTC. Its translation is CASSIGSYGGGYTF.

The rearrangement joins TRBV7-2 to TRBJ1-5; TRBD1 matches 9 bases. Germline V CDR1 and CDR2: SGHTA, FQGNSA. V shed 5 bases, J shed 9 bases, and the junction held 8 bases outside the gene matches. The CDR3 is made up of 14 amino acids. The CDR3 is CASSRDRERGPQHF. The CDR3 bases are TGTGCCAGCAGCCGGGACAGGGAAAGGGGGCCCCAGCATTTT.

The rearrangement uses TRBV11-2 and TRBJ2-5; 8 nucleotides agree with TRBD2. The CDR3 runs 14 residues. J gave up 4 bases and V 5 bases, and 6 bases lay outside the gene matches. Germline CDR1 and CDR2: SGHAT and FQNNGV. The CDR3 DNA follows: TGTGCCAGCAGCGCCGCCGGGACTAGAGAGACCCAGTACTTC. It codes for CASSAAGTRETQYF.

The CDR3 loop is CSVGEPGTQYF. The DNA of the CDR3 is TGCAGCGTTGGCGAGCCCGGTACGCAGTATTTT. The chain carries TRBV29-1 and TRBJ2-3; D unclear. Germline V gene sequence: CDR1 SQVTM, CDR2 ANQGSEA. The CDR3 loop spans 11 amino acids. Trimming cost V 4 bases and J 8 bases, with 10 bases left between them.

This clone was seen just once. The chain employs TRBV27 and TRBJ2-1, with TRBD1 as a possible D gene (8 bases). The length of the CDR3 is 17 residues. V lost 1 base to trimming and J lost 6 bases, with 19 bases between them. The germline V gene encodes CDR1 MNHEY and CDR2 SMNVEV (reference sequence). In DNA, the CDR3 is TGTGCCAGCAGTTTATTCTCCGGACAGGGCGGGGGCAATGAGCAGTTCTTC. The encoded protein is CASSLFSGQGGGNEQFF.

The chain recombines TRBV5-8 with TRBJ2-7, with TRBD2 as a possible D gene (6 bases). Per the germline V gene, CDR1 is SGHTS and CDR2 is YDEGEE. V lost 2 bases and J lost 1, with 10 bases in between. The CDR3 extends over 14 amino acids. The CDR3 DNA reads TGTGCCAGCAGCTTATCCGGGAGATCCTACGAGCAGTACTTC. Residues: CASSLSGRSYEQYF.

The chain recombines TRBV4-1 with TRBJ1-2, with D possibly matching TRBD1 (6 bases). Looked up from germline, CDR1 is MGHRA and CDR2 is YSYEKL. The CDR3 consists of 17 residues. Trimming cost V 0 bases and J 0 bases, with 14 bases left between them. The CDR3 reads CASSQEYATGANYGYTF. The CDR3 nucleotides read TGCGCCAGCAGCCAAGAGTATGCGACAGGAGCTAACTATGGCTACACCTTC.

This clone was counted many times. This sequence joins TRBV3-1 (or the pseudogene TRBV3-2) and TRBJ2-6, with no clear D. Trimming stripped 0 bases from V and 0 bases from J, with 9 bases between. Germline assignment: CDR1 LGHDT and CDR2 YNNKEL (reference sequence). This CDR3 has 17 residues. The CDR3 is CASSQELVYSGANVLTF. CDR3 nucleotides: TGTGCCAGCAGCCAAGAGCTGGTCTACTCTGGGGCCAACGTCCTGACTTTC.